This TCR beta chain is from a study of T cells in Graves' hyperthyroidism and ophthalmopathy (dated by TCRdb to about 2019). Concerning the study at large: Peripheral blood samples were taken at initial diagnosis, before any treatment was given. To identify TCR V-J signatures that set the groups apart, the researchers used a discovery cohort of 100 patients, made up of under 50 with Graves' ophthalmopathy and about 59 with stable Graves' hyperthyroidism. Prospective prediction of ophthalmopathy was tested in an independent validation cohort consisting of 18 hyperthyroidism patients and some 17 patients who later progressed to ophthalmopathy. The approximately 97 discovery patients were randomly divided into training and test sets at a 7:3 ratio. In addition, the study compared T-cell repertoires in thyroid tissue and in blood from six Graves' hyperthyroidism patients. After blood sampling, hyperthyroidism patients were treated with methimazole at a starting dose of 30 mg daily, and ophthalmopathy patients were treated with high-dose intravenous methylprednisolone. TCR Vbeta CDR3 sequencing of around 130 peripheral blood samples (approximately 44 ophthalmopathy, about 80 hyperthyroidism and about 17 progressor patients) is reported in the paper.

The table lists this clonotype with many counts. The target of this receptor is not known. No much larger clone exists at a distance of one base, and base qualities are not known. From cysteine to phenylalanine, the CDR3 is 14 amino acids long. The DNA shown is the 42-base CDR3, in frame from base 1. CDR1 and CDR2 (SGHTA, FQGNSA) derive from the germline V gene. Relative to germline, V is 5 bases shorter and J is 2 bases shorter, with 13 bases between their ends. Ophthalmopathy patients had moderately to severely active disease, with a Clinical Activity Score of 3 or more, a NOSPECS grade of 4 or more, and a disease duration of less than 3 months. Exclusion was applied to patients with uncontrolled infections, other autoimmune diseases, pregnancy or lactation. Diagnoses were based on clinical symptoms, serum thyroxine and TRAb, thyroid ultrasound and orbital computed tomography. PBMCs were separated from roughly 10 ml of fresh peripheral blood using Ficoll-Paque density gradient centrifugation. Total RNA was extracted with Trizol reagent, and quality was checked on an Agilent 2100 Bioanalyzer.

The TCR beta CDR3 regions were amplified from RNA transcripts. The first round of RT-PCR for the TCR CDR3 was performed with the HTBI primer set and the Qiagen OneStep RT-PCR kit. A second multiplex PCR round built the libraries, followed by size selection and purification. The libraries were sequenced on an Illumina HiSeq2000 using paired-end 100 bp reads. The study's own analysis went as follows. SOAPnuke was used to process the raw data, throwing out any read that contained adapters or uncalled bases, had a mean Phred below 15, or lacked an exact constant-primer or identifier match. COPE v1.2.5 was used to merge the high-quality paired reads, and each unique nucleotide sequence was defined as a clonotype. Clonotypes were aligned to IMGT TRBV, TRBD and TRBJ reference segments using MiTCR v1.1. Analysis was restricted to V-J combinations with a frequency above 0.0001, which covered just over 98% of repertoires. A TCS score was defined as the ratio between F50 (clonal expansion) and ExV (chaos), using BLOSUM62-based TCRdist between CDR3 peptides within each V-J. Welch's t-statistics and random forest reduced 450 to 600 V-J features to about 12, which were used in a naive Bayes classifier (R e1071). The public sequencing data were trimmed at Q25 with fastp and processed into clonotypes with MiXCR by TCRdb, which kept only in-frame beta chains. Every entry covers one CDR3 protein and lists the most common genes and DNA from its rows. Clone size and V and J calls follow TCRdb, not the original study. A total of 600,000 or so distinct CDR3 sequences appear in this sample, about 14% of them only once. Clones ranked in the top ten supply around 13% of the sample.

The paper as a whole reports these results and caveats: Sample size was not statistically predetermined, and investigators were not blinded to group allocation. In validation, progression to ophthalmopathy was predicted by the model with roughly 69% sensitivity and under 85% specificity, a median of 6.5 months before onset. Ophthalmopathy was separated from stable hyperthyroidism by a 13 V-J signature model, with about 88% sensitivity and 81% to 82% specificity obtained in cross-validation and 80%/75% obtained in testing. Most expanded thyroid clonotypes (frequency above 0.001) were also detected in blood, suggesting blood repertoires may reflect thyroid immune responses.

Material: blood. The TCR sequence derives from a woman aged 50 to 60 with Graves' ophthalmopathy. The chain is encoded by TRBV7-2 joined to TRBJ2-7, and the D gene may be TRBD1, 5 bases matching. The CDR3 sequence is CASSVTGPTYEQYF. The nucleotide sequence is TGTGCCAGCAGCGTTACAGGTCCTACCTACGAGCAGTACTTC.